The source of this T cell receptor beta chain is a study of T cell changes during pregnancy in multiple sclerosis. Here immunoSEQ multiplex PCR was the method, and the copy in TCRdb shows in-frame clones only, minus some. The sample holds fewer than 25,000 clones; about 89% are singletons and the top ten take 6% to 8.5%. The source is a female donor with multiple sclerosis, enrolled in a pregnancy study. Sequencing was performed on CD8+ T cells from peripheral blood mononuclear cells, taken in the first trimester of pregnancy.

CDR3 residues: CASSARLAGGHEQYF. CDR3 coding DNA: TGTGCCAGCAGCGCACGACTAGCGGGAGGCCACGAGCAGTACTTC. V gene TRBV5-4 combines with J gene TRBJ2-7; 13 nucleotides line up with TRBD2. CDR3 length equals 15 residues. Germline lookup yields CDR1 SGHNT and CDR2 YYREEE (reference sequence). V shed 4 bases and J 5 bases; nucleotides not matched to a gene: 6.